This TCR beta chain was documented in a study of cytomegalovirus exposure and HLA in healthy donors. PCR amplification relied on 60 Vbeta primers (plus 13 Jbeta primers). Clones were sequenced by immunoSEQ multiplex PCR, and TCRdb holds only the in-frame ones, with some missing. The profile shows about 190,000 clones, around 81% of them singletons. This CDR3 spans 18 amino acids. Trimming took off 2 bases at V and 7 bases at J, with 24 bases between the two ends. Germline V gene data show CDR1 as ENHRY and CDR2 as SYGVKD. This rearrangement joins TRBV10-3 to TRBJ1-5; D possibly corresponds to TRBD1 (5 bases). Sequenced material: PBMCs. This TCR derives from a man between 18 and 35 years old in good health and CMV-seronegative. CDR3 protein: CAISEEGLGRQSKQPQHF. The CDR3 region has the DNA TGTGCCATCAGTGAGGAAGGTTTGGGTCGACAGTCTAAACAGCCCCAGCATTTT.